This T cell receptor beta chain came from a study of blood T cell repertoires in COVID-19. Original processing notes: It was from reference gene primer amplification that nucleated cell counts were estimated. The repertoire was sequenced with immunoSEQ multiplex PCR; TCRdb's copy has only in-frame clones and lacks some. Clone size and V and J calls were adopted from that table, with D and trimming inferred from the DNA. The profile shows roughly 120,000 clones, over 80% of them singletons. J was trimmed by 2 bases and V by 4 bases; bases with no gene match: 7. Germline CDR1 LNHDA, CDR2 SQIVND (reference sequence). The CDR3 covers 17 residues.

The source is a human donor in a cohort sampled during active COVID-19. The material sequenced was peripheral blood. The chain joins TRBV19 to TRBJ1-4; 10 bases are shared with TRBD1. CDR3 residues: CASSTGQGVFTNEKLFF. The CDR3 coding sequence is TGTGCCAGTAGTACCGGACAGGGGGTCTTCACTAATGAAAAACTGTTTTTT.